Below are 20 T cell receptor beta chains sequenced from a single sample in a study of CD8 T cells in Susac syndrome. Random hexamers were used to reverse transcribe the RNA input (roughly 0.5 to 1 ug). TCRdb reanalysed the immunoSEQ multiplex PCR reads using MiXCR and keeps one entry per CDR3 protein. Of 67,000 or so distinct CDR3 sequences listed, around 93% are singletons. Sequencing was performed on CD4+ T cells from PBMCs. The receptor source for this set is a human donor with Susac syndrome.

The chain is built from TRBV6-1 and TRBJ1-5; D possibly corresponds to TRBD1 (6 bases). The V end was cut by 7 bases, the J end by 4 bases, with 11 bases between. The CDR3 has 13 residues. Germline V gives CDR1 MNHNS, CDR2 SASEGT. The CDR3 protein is CASKQGSNQPQHF. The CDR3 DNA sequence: TGTGCCAGCAAACAGGGATCGAATCAGCCCCAGCATTTT.

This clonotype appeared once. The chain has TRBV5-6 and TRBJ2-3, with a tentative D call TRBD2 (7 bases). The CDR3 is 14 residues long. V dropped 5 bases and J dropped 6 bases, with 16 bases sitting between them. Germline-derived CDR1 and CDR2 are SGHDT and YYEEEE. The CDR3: CASREEGGSDTQYF. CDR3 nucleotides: TGTGCCAGCAGGGAGGAGGGGGGGTCGGATACGCAGTATTTT.

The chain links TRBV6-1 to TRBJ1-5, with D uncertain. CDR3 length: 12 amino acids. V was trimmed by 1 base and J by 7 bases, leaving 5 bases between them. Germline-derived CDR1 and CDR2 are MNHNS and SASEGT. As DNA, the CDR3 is TGTGCCAGCAGTGAAGTGCCCCAGCCCCAGCATTTT. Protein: CASSEVPQPQHF.

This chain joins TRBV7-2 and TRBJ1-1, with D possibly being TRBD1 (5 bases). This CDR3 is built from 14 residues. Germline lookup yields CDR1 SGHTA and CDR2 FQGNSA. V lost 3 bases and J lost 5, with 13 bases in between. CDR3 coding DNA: TGTGCCAGCAGCTTGATTCAGGGATGGACTGAAGCTTTCTTT. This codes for CASSLIQGWTEAFF.

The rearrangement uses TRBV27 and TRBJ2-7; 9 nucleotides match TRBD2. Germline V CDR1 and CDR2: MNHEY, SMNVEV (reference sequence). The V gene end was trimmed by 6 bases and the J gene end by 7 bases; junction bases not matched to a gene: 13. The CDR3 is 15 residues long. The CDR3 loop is CASSFSSSGVGEQYF. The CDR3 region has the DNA TGTGCCAGCAGCTTTTCTTCTAGCGGGGTTGGTGAGCAGTACTTC.

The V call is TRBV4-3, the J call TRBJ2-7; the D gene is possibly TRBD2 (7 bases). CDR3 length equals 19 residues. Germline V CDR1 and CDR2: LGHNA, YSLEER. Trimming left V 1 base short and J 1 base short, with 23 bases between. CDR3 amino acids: CASSQVLGVLGGPSYEQYF. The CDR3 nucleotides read TGCGCCAGCAGCCAAGTGTTGGGGGTGCTCGGGGGGCCTTCCTACGAGCAGTACTTC.

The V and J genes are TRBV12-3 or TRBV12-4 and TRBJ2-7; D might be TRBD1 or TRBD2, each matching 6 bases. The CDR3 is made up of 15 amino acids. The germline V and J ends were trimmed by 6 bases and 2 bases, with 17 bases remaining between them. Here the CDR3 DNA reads TGTGCCAGCAGAGGCCGGGGGCCGCAACCCTACGAGCAGTACTTC. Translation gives CASRGRGPQPYEQYF.

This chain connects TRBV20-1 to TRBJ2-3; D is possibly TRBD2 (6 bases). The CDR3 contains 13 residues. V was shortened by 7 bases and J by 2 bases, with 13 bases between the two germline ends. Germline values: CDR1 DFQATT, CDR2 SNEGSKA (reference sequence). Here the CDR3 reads CSGWGGTTDTQYF. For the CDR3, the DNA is TGCAGTGGGTGGGGCGGGACCACAGATACGCAGTATTTT.

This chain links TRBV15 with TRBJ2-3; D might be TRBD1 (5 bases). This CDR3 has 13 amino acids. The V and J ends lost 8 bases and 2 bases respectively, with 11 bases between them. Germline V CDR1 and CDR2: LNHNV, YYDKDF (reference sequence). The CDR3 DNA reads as TGTGCCACCGGGGCAGGGAACACAGATACGCAGTATTTT. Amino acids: CATGAGNTDTQYF.

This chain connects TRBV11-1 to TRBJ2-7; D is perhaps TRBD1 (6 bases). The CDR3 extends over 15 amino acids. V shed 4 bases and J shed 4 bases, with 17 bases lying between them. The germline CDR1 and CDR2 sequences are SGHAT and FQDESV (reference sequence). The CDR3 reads CASSSFKDSSYEQYF. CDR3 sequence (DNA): TGTGCCAGCAGCTCGTTCAAGGACAGCTCATACGAGCAGTACTTC.

CDR3 DNA: TGTGCCAGCAGCCAAAGTCAGGGGAGCGCCTATGGCTACACCTTC. Its translation: CASSQSQGSAYGYTF. The rearrangement uses TRBV4-2 and TRBJ1-2, with a possible D match to TRBD1 (6 bases). The germline V and J ends were trimmed by 2 bases and 4 bases, with 14 bases remaining between them. Germline-derived CDR1 and CDR2 are LGHNA and YNFKEQ. The CDR3 is 15 amino acids.

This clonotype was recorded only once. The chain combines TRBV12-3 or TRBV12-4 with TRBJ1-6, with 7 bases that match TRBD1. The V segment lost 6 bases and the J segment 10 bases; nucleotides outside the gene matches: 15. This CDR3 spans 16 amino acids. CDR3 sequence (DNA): TGTGCCAGCAGCCCCGGGGGAGGGGGCTTCCGATCACCCCTCCACTTT. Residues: CASSPGGGGFRSPLHF.

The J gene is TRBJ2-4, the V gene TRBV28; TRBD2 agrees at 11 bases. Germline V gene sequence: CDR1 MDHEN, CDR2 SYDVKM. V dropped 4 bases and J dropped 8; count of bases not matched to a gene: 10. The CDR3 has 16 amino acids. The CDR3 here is CASSYSTSGGRDIQYF. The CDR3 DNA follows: TGTGCCAGCAGTTACTCAACTAGCGGGGGTAGGGACATTCAGTACTTC.

The DNA of the CDR3 is TGTGCCAGCAGCTTAGACGGACCTGGCTACGAGCAGTACTTC. Residues: CASSLDGPGYEQYF. This chain links TRBV7-2 with TRBJ2-7; D not certain. The V gene's germline CDR1 is SGHTA and CDR2 FQGNSA. With 1 base removed from V and 3 bases from J, the gap between germline ends came to 10 bases. The CDR3 is made up of 14 amino acids.

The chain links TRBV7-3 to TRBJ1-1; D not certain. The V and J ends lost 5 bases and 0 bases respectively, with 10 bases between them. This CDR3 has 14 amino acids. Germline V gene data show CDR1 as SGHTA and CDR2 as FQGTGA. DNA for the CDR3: TGTGCCAGCAGCCCCGGACGGATGAACACTGAAGCTTTCTTT. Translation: CASSPGRMNTEAFF.

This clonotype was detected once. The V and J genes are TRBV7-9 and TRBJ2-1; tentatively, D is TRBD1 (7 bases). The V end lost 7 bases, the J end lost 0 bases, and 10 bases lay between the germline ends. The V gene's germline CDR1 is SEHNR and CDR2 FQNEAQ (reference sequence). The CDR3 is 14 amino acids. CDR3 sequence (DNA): TGTGCCAGCACGCAGGGGGGCTCCTACAATGAGCAGTTCTTC. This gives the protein CASTQGGSYNEQFF.

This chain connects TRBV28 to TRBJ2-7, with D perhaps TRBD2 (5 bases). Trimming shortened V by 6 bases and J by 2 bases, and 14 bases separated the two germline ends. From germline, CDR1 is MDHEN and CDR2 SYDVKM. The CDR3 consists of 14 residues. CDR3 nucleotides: TGTGCCAGCAGCCAGAGGGCCTCAACCTACGAGCAGTACTTC. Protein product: CASSQRASTYEQYF.

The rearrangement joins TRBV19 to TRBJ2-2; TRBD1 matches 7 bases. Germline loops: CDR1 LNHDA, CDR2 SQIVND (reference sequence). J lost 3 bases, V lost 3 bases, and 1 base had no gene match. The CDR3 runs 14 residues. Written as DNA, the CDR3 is TGTGCCAGTAGTATGACAGGGTACACCGGGGAGCTGTTTTTT. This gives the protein CASSMTGYTGELFF.

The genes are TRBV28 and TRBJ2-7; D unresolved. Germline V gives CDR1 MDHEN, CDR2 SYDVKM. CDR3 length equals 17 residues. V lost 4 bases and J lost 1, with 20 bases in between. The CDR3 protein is CASSSTRPRFASYEQYF. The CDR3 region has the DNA TGTGCCAGCAGTTCCACAAGACCCCGATTTGCTTCCTACGAGCAGTACTTC.

CDR3 amino acids: CSAVRRVGQETQYF. The DNA for the CDR3 is TGCAGTGCTGTACGCAGGGTAGGACAAGAGACCCAGTACTTC. The chain has TRBV20-1 and TRBJ2-5; a weak D match, TRBD1 (5 bases). Trimming cost V 5 bases and J 2 bases, with 15 bases left between them. The CDR3 runs 14 residues. From germline, CDR1 is DFQATT and CDR2 SNEGSKA (reference sequence).